Following are 16 T cell receptor beta chains from one sample sequenced in a study of cytomegalovirus exposure and HLA in healthy donors. Amplification used 60 Vbeta primers and 13 Jbeta primers. This table comes from immunoSEQ multiplex PCR, and its TCRdb copy is limited to in-frame clones, with some not included. Of 110,000 or so clones in the sample, 65% to 85% were seen once. The source material was PBMCs. The receptors were sampled from a woman aged 18-29 years in good health and CMV-seronegative.

J is TRBJ2-1 and V is TRBV23-1; weak D call: TRBD2 (6 bases). TRBV23-1 is identified as an open reading frame with a role that is uncertain. This CDR3 is built from 15 residues. V dropped 8 bases and J dropped 2 bases, with 16 bases sitting between them. CDR3 loop: CASLLAKGPYNEQFF. Here the CDR3 DNA reads TGCGCCAGCCTACTAGCAAAGGGGCCCTACAATGAGCAGTTCTTC.

The sample holds one count of this clone. J is TRBJ1-2 and V is TRBV6-5; 8 bases agree with TRBD1. Germline loops: CDR1 MNHEY, CDR2 SVGAGI. Germline trimming cut 6 bases from V and 8 bases from J; bases unmatched to any gene: 8. This CDR3 spans 13 amino acids. The CDR3 DNA is TGTGCCAGCAGCCCCGGGACAGGCGCCGGCTACACCTTC. It specifies CASSPGTGAGYTF.

The chain recombines TRBV5-1 with TRBJ1-4; 8 bases agree with TRBD1. Germline trimming cut 4 bases from V and 3 bases from J; bases unmatched to any gene: 5. The CDR3 contains 15 residues. CDR1 is SGHRS, CDR2 YFSETQ, per germline. CDR3 sequence (DNA): TGCGCCAGCAGCACCCAGGGGGCAGCTAATGAAAAACTGTTTTTT. Its translation: CASSTQGAANEKLFF. The full variable domain, with the rest looked up from reference TRBV5-1 and TRBJ1-4, is KAGVTQTPRYLIKTRGQQVTLSCSPISGHRSVSWYQQTPGQGLQFLFEYFSETQRNKGNFPGRFSGRQFSNSRSEMNVSTLELGDSALYLCASSTQGAANEKLFFGSGTQLSVL.

This clone was detected only once. The rearrangement uses TRBV4-1 and TRBJ2-7, with TRBD1 identical over 10 bases. The tail of the sequence fits TRBJ2-1 better, so the J call may be wrong. CDR3 length: 17 residues. Germline loops: CDR1 MGHRA, CDR2 YSYEKL. The chain's CDR3 is CASSQEPGQGTNNEQFF. As DNA, the CDR3 is TGCGCCAGCAGCCAAGAACCGGGACAGGGGACCAACAATGAGCAGTTCTTC.

The chain recombines TRBV5-1 with TRBJ1-3; D call uncertain. Trimming left V 1 base short and J 0 bases short, with 11 bases between. The CDR3 contains 16 residues. CDR1 SGHRS and CDR2 YFSETQ come from the germline V gene. CDR3 bases: TGCGCCAGCAGCTTGTTAGAGAGTGGCTCTGGAAACACCATATATTTT. Protein product: CASSLLESGSGNTIYF.

This CDR3 is CASSSPLAGGRPNEQFF. The CDR3 DNA reads TGTGCCAGCAGCTCCCCATTAGCGGGAGGTCGTCCTAATGAGCAGTTCTTC. The chain recombines TRBV7-2 with TRBJ2-1; 10 bases fit TRBD2. This CDR3 is 17 amino acids long. Germline V lookup: CDR1 SGHTA, CDR2 FQGNSA. Unmatched junction bases numbered 13, after V lost 4 bases and J lost 7 bases. The full variable domain, in which reference TRBV7-2 and TRBJ2-1 provide the parts outside the CDR3, is GAGVSQSPSNKVTEKGKDVELRCDPISGHTALYWYRQSLGQGLEFLIYFQGNSAPDKSGLPSDRFSAERTGGSVSTLTIQRTQQEDSAVYLCASSSPLAGGRPNEQFFGPGTRLTVL.

The chain joins TRBV4-3 to TRBJ2-6; the D gene is possibly TRBD2 (6 bases). The length of the CDR3 is 16 residues. The germline V gene encodes CDR1 LGHNA and CDR2 YSLEER. V gave up 1 base and J gave up 2 bases, with 9 bases separating them. The chain's CDR3 is CASSQVEGTGANVLTF. The CDR3 DNA sequence: TGCGCCAGCAGCCAAGTGGAGGGGACTGGGGCCAACGTCCTGACTTTC.

This chain links TRBV28 with TRBJ1-1; tentative D call: TRBD1 (6 bases). The germline CDR1 and CDR2 sequences are MDHEN and SYDVKM. V lost 6 bases and J 0 bases, leaving 11 bases between the germline ends. The length of the CDR3 is 14 residues. CDR3 loop: CASSTGILNTEAFF. CDR3 bases: TGTGCCAGCAGCACAGGGATATTGAACACTGAAGCTTTCTTT.

The chain carries TRBV5-1 and TRBJ1-6; D may be TRBD1 (5 bases). The CDR3 has 14 residues. In germline, CDR1 is SGHRS, CDR2 YFSETQ. V gave up 0 bases and J gave up 10 bases, with 11 bases separating them. The CDR3 reads CASSLAQGKSPLHF. CDR3 in DNA: TGCGCCAGCAGCTTGGCGCAGGGAAAATCACCCCTCCACTTT.

This clone appeared a few times. This chain joins TRBV5-6 and TRBJ2-1; a weak D match, TRBD2 (5 bases). Trimming took 3 bases from V and 2 from J, leaving 12 bases between them. This CDR3 has 15 amino acids. Germline lookup yields CDR1 SGHDT and CDR2 YYEEEE. The CDR3 spells CASSSTDSAYNEQFF. The CDR3 DNA sequence: TGTGCCAGCAGCTCTACGGACTCCGCCTACAATGAGCAGTTCTTC. The entire variable domain, with the rest obtained from reference TRBV5-6 and TRBJ2-1, is as follows: DAGVTQSPTHLIKTRGQQVTLRCSPKSGHDTVSWYQQALGQGPQFIFQYYEEEERQRGNFPDRFSGHQFPNYSSELNVNALLLGDSALYLCASSSTDSAYNEQFFGPGTRLTVL.

The chain's CDR3 is CASSLQGARETQYF. CDR3 DNA sequence: TGCGCCAGCAGCTTACAGGGGGCACGGGAGACCCAGTACTTC. The V call is TRBV5-1, the J call TRBJ2-5; 9 bases are shared with TRBD1. Germline CDR1 reads SGHRS; CDR2 reads YFSETQ. The J segment lost 5 bases and the V segment lost 2 bases, leaving 4 bases of the junction unmatched. This CDR3 comprises 14 residues.

The chain employs TRBV4-3 and TRBJ1-2; D gene ambiguous. Germline V lookup: CDR1 LGHNA, CDR2 YSLEER. The CDR3 covers 17 residues. V gave up 0 bases and J gave up 4 bases, with 18 bases separating them. The DNA of the CDR3 is TGCGCCAGCAGCCAAGATGTCCCCAGAGAAGGCGGCTATGGCTACACCTTC. It specifies CASSQDVPREGGYGYTF.

The J gene is TRBJ1-1, the V gene TRBV9; D remains unclear. CDR3 size: 13 residues. V was trimmed by 0 bases and J by 2 bases, leaving 5 bases between them. Germline CDR1 and CDR2: SGDLS and YYNGEE. CDR3: CASSVAVNTEAFF. CDR3 nucleotide sequence: TGTGCCAGCAGCGTAGCTGTTAACACTGAAGCTTTCTTT.

The rearrangement links TRBV7-9 to TRBJ1-4; possible D gene TRBD1, 6 bases. V lost 5 bases, J lost 7 bases, and 17 bases lay in between. This CDR3 has 15 residues. Germline CDR1 reads SEHNR; CDR2 reads FQNEAQ (reference sequence). CDR3 loop: CASSNAGGQSEKLFF. The CDR3 coding sequence is TGTGCCAGCAGCAACGCGGGGGGCCAGAGTGAAAAACTGTTTTTT.

This chain joins TRBV2 and TRBJ1-4; 10 bases are shared with TRBD1. Germline assignment: CDR1 SNHLY and CDR2 FYNNEI. The CDR3 has 15 residues. V shed 6 bases and J 0 bases; nucleotides not matched to a gene: 1. CDR3 nucleotides: TGTGCCAGCAGAGGGACAGGGGCAACTAATGAAAAACTGTTTTTT. It translates to CASRGTGATNEKLFF. The entire variable domain, with the rest obtained from reference TRBV2 and TRBJ1-4, is as follows: EPEVTQTPSHQVTQMGQEVILRCVPISNHLYFYWYRQILGQKVEFLVSFYNNEISEKSEIFDDQFSVERPDGSNFTLKIRSTKLEDSAMYFCASRGTGATNEKLFFGSGTQLSVL.

The chain employs TRBV11-2 and TRBJ2-5, with TRBD1 identical over 11 bases. CDR1 and CDR2 from the germline V gene are SGHAT and FQNNGV. This CDR3 has 15 residues. V shed 4 bases and J 5 bases; nucleotides not matched to a gene: 6. CDR3 sequence (DNA): TGTGCCAGCAGCTCAAGGACAGGGGGCGTGGAGACCCAGTACTTC. Amino acids: CASSSRTGGVETQYF.